Each of the 15 T cell receptor beta chains below was sequenced from the same sample in a study of response to subunit inactivated influenza vaccine. In TCRdb, the RT-PCR reads were re-called with MiXCR into one record per CDR3 protein. The sample has roughly 570,000 distinct CDR3 sequences; 14% are singletons. Sequenced material: PBMCs from blood, taken roughly 12 days after vaccination. The receptors shown here come from a man in his fifties or sixties who received an inactivated influenza vaccine.

The chain has TRBV10-3 and TRBJ2-7, with TRBD2 as a possible D gene (5 bases). Per germline, CDR1 ENHRY and CDR2 SYGVKD. Trimming stripped 3 bases from V and 0 bases from J, with 21 bases between. There are 18 residues in the CDR3. For the CDR3, the DNA is TGTGCCATCAGTGACGTTGGGCTTTCGGGGTCGAGCTCCTACGAGCAGTACTTC. This sequence encodes CAISDVGLSGSSSYEQYF.

The table lists this clonotype with a few counts. The chain uses TRBV5-6 and TRBJ2-7; 10 bases align to TRBD2. Germline CDR1 SGHDT, CDR2 YYEEEE. This CDR3 comprises 15 residues. V dropped 0 bases and J dropped 6; count of bases not matched to a gene: 6. In nucleotides, the CDR3 is TGTGCCAGCAGCTTGGATCCTAGCGGGAGTATCGAGCAGTACTTC. Translation: CASSLDPSGSIEQYF.

This clonotype was counted only a few times. The J gene is TRBJ2-7, the V gene TRBV5-1, with 7 bases fitting TRBD1. Trimming took 4 bases from V and 5 from J; bases not matched to a gene: 9. Germline assignment: CDR1 SGHRS and CDR2 YFSETQ. This CDR3 region has 14 residues. As DNA, the CDR3 is TGCGCCAGCAGCGGAACGACAGGGAAGGACGAGCAGTACTTC. Its protein is CASSGTTGKDEQYF.

This clonotype was observed a handful of times. This chain joins TRBV11-1 and TRBJ2-3, with 15 bases aligning to TRBD2. The CDR3 contains 19 residues. After removal of 5 bases from V and 4 bases from J, the junction contained 13 bases not matched to a gene. In germline, CDR1 is SGHAT, CDR2 FQDESV (reference sequence). For the CDR3, the DNA is TGTGCCAGCAGCGACTGGACTAGCGGGAGGGAATTGAGATCAGATACGCAGTATTTT. It encodes CASSDWTSGRELRSDTQYF.

This clonotype was seen ten or more times. This chain links TRBV29-1 with TRBJ1-2; D is uncertain. There are 12 residues in the CDR3. Germline V gene sequence: CDR1 SQVTM, CDR2 ANQGSEA. V lost 6 bases and J 8 bases, leaving 16 bases between the germline ends. CDR3 sequence: CSVDPMTAGYTF. CDR3 sequence (DNA): TGCAGCGTCGATCCGATGACTGCGGGCTACACCTTC. The full variable domain, rest sourced from reference TRBV29-1 and TRBJ1-2, is SAVISQKPSRDICQRGTSLTIQCQVDSQVTMMFWYRQQPGQSLTLIATANQGSEATYESGFVIDKFPISRPNLTFSTLTVSNMSPEDSSIYLCSVDPMTAGYTFGSGTRLTVV.

The V call is TRBV10-3, the J call TRBJ2-2, with 10 nucleotides matching TRBD1. The CDR3 runs 17 residues. CDR1 and CDR2 from the germline V gene are ENHRY and SYGVKD. The V segment lost 4 bases and the J segment 4 bases; nucleotides outside the gene matches: 9. The CDR3 sequence is CAISGVGTGVRTGELFF. Here the CDR3 DNA reads TGTGCCATCAGTGGCGTTGGGACAGGGGTGCGCACCGGGGAGCTGTTTTTT.

This clonotype was recorded a few times. This chain uses TRBV27 with TRBJ2-2; D is perhaps TRBD2 (5 bases). Germline CDR1 reads MNHEY; CDR2 reads SMNVEV (reference sequence). This CDR3 spans 14 amino acids. V shed 5 bases and J shed 4 bases, with 11 bases lying between them. This CDR3 is CASSTEGGTGELFF. The CDR3 DNA follows: TGTGCCAGCAGTACCGAGGGTGGCACCGGGGAGCTGTTTTTT.

This clonotype has a handful of counts. J is TRBJ2-7 and V is TRBV5-1; unclear D gene. Trimming took off 4 bases at V and 0 bases at J, with 11 bases between the two ends. CDR3 size: 14 residues. Germline V gene data show CDR1 as SGHRS and CDR2 as YFSETQ. CDR3 protein: CASSAESLSYEQYF. CDR3 nucleotides: TGCGCCAGCAGCGCGGAGTCACTCTCCTACGAGCAGTACTTC.

The J gene is TRBJ2-7, the V gene TRBV10-3; 9 bases line up with TRBD1. This CDR3 has 14 amino acids. J lost 0 bases, V lost 9 bases, and 6 bases had no gene match. Germline CDR1 is ENHRY and CDR2 is SYGVKD. The CDR3 DNA follows: TGTGCCATAGGGGGGACAGGGAGCTCCTACGAGCAGTACTTC. Protein: CAIGGTGSSYEQYF.

This chain links TRBV7-2 with TRBJ2-4, with D possibly matching TRBD2 (7 bases). CDR1 SGHTA and CDR2 FQGNSA come from the germline V gene. This CDR3 is 14 amino acids long. V was trimmed by 5 bases and J by 4 bases, leaving 12 bases between them. This chain's CDR3 is CASSRGARKNIQYF. The CDR3 bases are TGTGCCAGCAGCCGGGGGGCCCGAAAAAACATTCAGTACTTC.

This clonotype occurred a few times. This sequence joins TRBV20-1 and TRBJ2-1; tentatively, D is TRBD2 (6 bases). CDR3 size: 14 residues. Trimming removed 7 bases at V and 0 bases at J, with 13 bases between. Germline CDR1 reads DFQATT; CDR2 reads SNEGSKA (reference sequence). Here the CDR3 DNA reads TGCAGTGACTTTAAGGACTACTCCTACAATGAGCAGTTCTTC. It is translated as CSDFKDYSYNEQFF.

To note about this clonotype: Because the CDR3's place on the DNA is in doubt, the DNA is left out and the CDR3 is given as listed by TCRdb. V gene TRBV12-3 or TRBV12-4 combines with J gene TRBJ2-7; the D call in the table, TRBD2, was not verified against the DNA. 16 amino acids form the CDR3, both terminal residues included. Here the CDR3 reads CASSSSATSGSYEQYF.

The gene calls are TRBV6-5 and TRBJ1-1; D unclear. The V end lost 0 bases, the J end lost 11 bases, and 19 bases lay between the germline ends. From germline, CDR1 is MNHEY and CDR2 SVGAGI. The CDR3 sequence is 15 residues long. The CDR3 nucleotides read TGTGCCAGCAGTTACTCCCACTTGGTACGGCCTCGGGCTTTCTTT. It specifies CASSYSHLVRPRAFF.

This clonotype occurred many times. The rearrangement uses TRBV5-1 and TRBJ1-1; the match to TRBD1 covers 10 bases. The germline V gene encodes CDR1 SGHRS and CDR2 YFSETQ. This CDR3 is 18 amino acids long. The V and J ends lost 4 bases and 0 bases, in that order; junction bases with no gene match: 12. Written as DNA, the CDR3 is TGCGCCAGCAGCGCCACACCGGGACAGGGGAAAATGAACACTGAAGCTTTCTTT. This encodes CASSATPGQGKMNTEAFF.

The table lists this clonotype with a few counts. The J gene is TRBJ2-2, the V gene TRBV5-1; 9 bases agree with TRBD1. CDR1 SGHRS and CDR2 YFSETQ come from the germline V gene. J lost 4 bases, V lost 3 bases, and 7 bases had no gene match. The CDR3 is 16 residues long. The CDR3 nucleotides are TGCGCCAGCAGCTCTGGACAGGGGTGGGTCACCGGGGAGCTGTTTTTT. It codes for CASSSGQGWVTGELFF.